This T cell receptor (beta chain) was captured by sequencing in a study of shared clonotypes between healthy human individuals. Findings and limits, study-wide: Naive CD4 clonotypes overlapped across several donors at around 4.7%.

The trim removed 9 bases at V and 4 bases at J, leaving 6 bases unmatched. CDR3 length: 14 residues. Germline CDR1 reads MNHNS; CDR2 reads SASEGT. About this clone itself: The antigen remains undetermined.

Sequencing was performed with immunoSEQ multiplex PCR; in TCRdb, only in-frame clones are kept and a portion is missing. The sample shows about 980,000 clones, approximately 80% of them seen only once. The chain carries TRBV6-1 and TRBJ2-2; the match to TRBD2 covers 9 bases. This receptor was taken from a man younger than 35 in good health. The sequencing input was memory CD4+ T cells sorted from blood. As to subset: CD45RA-negative fraction. The CDR3 nucleotides are TGTGCCAGTAGGGGACTAGCAATCACCGGGGAGCTGTTTTTT. Translating gives CASRGLAITGELFF.